This passage covers 25 T cell receptor beta chains from one sample sequenced in a study of long-term antiretroviral therapy in people with HIV (dated by TCRdb to 2022 to 2024). The immunoSEQ hsTCRB v3.0 assay was used at survey level resolution to sequence the TRB variable region. TCRdb's version of the immuneACCESS table is confined to in-frame rearrangements and falls short of the full clone set. An unresolved V gene accounts for under half of the shortfall where checked; the remainder is of unknown origin. The sample table records 20,000 to 25,000 clones; more than 70% of these occur just once. The leading ten clones occupy more than 10% of the sample. The sequencing here drew on unsorted PBMCs, taken around 21 months before starting antiretroviral therapy. The receptors derive from a woman between 35 and 50 years old with HIV.

The V call is TRBV7-9, the J call TRBJ2-1; 9 nucleotides agree with TRBD2. V gave up 4 bases and J gave up 5 bases; unmatched junction bases: 3. Germline CDR1 SEHNR, CDR2 FQNEAQ (reference sequence). The CDR3 is 14 residues long. The CDR3 here is CASSSIAGDNEQFF. For the CDR3, the DNA is TGTGCCAGCAGCTCCATAGCGGGAGACAATGAGCAGTTCTTC.

V gene TRBV5-1 combines with J gene TRBJ2-1; TRBD2 agrees at 14 bases. The CDR3 contains 15 residues. Germline trimming cut 8 bases from V and 7 bases from J; bases unmatched to any gene: 8. Germline V lookup: CDR1 SGHRS, CDR2 YFSETQ. The CDR3 region is CASSTSGGAQNEQFF. The DNA for the CDR3 is TGCGCCAGTTCGACTAGCGGGGGGGCTCAGAATGAGCAGTTCTTC.

This clone occurred a few times. V usage is TRBV5-1 and J usage is TRBJ1-4, with 10 bases fitting TRBD1. The junction had 1 base not matched to a gene; V was cut back by 1 base and J by 4 bases. CDR3 size: 15 residues. Germline V lookup: CDR1 SGHRS, CDR2 YFSETQ. The CDR3 bases are TGCGCCAGCAGCTTGTGGGACAGGGGTAATGAAAAACTGTTTTTT. It encodes CASSLWDRGNEKLFF. The whole variable domain, remainder taken from reference TRBV5-1 and TRBJ1-4, is KAGVTQTPRYLIKTRGQQVTLSCSPISGHRSVSWYQQTPGQGLQFLFEYFSETQRNKGNFPGRFSGRQFSNSRSEMNVSTLELGDSALYLCASSLWDRGNEKLFFGSGTQLSVL.

The chain is built from TRBV6-5 and TRBJ1-2; no clear D. CDR3 length: 12 amino acids. Trimming removed 4 bases from V and 8 bases from J, with 11 bases in between. CDR1 MNHEY and CDR2 SVGAGI come from the germline V gene. The CDR3 here is CASSSYEDGYTF. DNA of the CDR3: TGTGCCAGCAGTTCCTACGAGGACGGCTACACCTTC.

This chain connects TRBV5-1 to TRBJ2-7, with D perhaps TRBD1 (6 bases). Germline V gene sequence: CDR1 SGHRS, CDR2 YFSETQ. Deletions cut 3 bases from V and 0 bases from J, with 19 bases between. This CDR3 contains 17 residues. The CDR3 region has the DNA TGCGCCAGCAGCTCTGGGGGCCGCCTCCCAAGCTCCTACGAGCAGTACTTC. Translation gives CASSSGGRLPSSYEQYF.

J is TRBJ1-1 and V is TRBV27, with a possible D match to TRBD1 (5 bases). This CDR3 is 15 amino acids long. V lost 5 bases and J 0 bases, leaving 13 bases between the germline ends. From germline, CDR1 is MNHEY and CDR2 SMNVEV (reference sequence). CDR3 sequence reads: CASSPRRGMNTEAFF. For the CDR3, the DNA is TGTGCCAGCAGTCCCAGACGGGGGATGAACACTGAAGCTTTCTTT.

The chain recombines TRBV4-3 with TRBJ1-5; D possibly corresponds to TRBD1 (6 bases). The CDR3 has 14 amino acids. The ends were cut back, 4 bases at V and 7 bases at J, with 14 bases in the middle. Germline CDR1 reads LGHNA; CDR2 reads YSLEER. The CDR3 coding sequence is TGCGCCAGCAGCCGGGGGCAGGGTAACCAGCCCCAGCATTTT. Its translation is CASSRGQGNQPQHF.

The V call is TRBV7-2, the J call TRBJ1-1; 7 positions match TRBD1. CDR1 is SGHTA and CDR2 is FQGNSA in the germline V gene. The trim removed 6 bases at V and 4 bases at J, leaving 5 bases unmatched. The CDR3 runs to 13 residues. Written as DNA, the CDR3 is TGTGCCAGCAGGTTTACAGGGGCCACTGAAGCTTTCTTT. Translating it yields CASRFTGATEAFF.

The rearrangement uses TRBV5-1 and TRBJ1-3, with D unresolved. The CDR3 covers 17 residues. V gave up 1 base and J gave up 1 base, with 15 bases separating them. CDR1 and CDR2 (germline): SGHRS, YFSETQ. The CDR3 region has the DNA TGCGCCAGCAGCTTGTATGGCCCGCCAAGTTCTGGAAACACCATATATTTT. This encodes CASSLYGPPSSGNTIYF.

The J gene is TRBJ2-3, the V gene TRBV2, with TRBD2 matching 7 bases. The germline gives CDR1 SNHLY, CDR2 FYNNEI. V trimming: 9 bases; J trimming: 6 bases; junction bases outside the gene matches: 9. CDR3 length: 13 amino acids. CDR3 sequence: CARVGTNFDTQYF. CDR3 nucleotides: TGTGCCAGGGTAGGGACTAATTTTGATACGCAGTATTTT. The complete variable domain, with remaining parts taken from reference TRBV2 and TRBJ2-3, reads EPEVTQTPSHQVTQMGQEVILRCVPISNHLYFYWYRQILGQKVEFLVSFYNNEISEKSEIFDDQFSVERPDGSNFTLKIRSTKLEDSAMYFCARVGTNFDTQYFGPGTRLTVL.

This chain joins TRBV15 and TRBJ2-3, with TRBD1 identical over 11 bases. J was trimmed by 6 bases and V by 5 bases; bases with no gene match: 10. Germline values: CDR1 LNHNV, CDR2 YYDKDF (reference sequence). The CDR3 length is 16 residues. CDR3 loop: CATSGQGARVDDTQYF. In DNA, the CDR3 is TGTGCCACCAGCGGACAGGGGGCGCGGGTTGACGATACGCAGTATTTT.

This sequence joins TRBV4-1 and TRBJ1-3; D gene ambiguous. Germline V gives CDR1 MGHRA, CDR2 YSYEKL. The ends were cut back, 0 bases at V and 0 bases at J, with 9 bases in the middle. This CDR3 spans 16 amino acids. CDR3 residues: CASSQDGLLSGNTIYF. In nucleotides, the CDR3 is TGCGCCAGCAGCCAAGACGGGCTTCTCTCTGGAAACACCATATATTTT.

The chain joins TRBV6-6 to TRBJ1-2, with D perhaps matching TRBD1 (5 bases). Germline CDR1 is MNHNY and CDR2 is SVGAGI (reference sequence). The CDR3 is 14 residues long. V dropped 0 bases and J dropped 3 bases, with 8 bases sitting between them. CDR3 protein: CASSYSRTHYGYTF. As DNA, the CDR3 is TGTGCCAGCAGTTACTCGAGGACACACTATGGCTACACCTTC.

The chain links TRBV6-6 to TRBJ1-3; no definite D call. Germline-derived CDR1 and CDR2 are MNHNY and SVGAGI (reference sequence). V was shortened by 4 bases and J by 3 bases, with 7 bases between the two germline ends. CDR3 length: 13 residues. CDR3 sequence (DNA): TGTGCCAGCAGTTCACCGGTTGGAAACACCATATATTTT. This codes for CASSSPVGNTIYF.

V usage is TRBV11-3 and J usage is TRBJ2-3, with a tentative D call TRBD2 (5 bases). V gave up 0 bases and J gave up 0 bases, with 19 bases separating them. CDR1 is SGHNT and CDR2 is YENEEA in the germline V gene. The CDR3 is 19 residues long. DNA for the CDR3: TGTGCCAGCAGCTTAGATCCCCTACTAGACGGCACTAGCACAGATACGCAGTATTTT. As protein: CASSLDPLLDGTSTDTQYF.

This chain links TRBV2 with TRBJ1-1; D might be TRBD1 (5 bases). The germline V and J ends were trimmed by 8 bases and 6 bases, with 19 bases remaining between them. Germline CDR1 SNHLY, CDR2 FYNNEI. The CDR3 length is 14 residues. DNA of the CDR3: TGTGCCAGCGCTACGGGGGGGAAGACGGCTGAAGCTTTCTTT. It is translated as CASATGGKTAEAFF.

The chain recombines TRBV2 with TRBJ2-7; D is ambiguous. The CDR3 consists of 13 residues. Trimming cost V 1 base and J 3 bases, with 7 bases left between them. CDR1 and CDR2 (germline): SNHLY, FYNNEI. CDR3 sequence: CASSEGNSYEQYF. The CDR3 DNA is TGTGCCAGCAGTGAAGGGAACAGCTACGAGCAGTACTTC.

The V call is TRBV7-9, the J call TRBJ2-2, with 9 positions matching TRBD1. Germline CDR1 SEHNR, CDR2 FQNEAQ (reference sequence). This CDR3 contains 14 residues. The V gene end was trimmed by 4 bases and the J gene end by 6 bases; junction bases not matched to a gene: 3. The CDR3 region has the DNA TGTGCCAGCAGCTCGGACAGGGGTTCCGGGGAGCTGTTTTTT. It translates to CASSSDRGSGELFF.

The CDR3 DNA sequence: TGTGCCAGCAGCTTCGGCCAGGGGCCTGGAAACACCATATATTTT. Amino acid sequence: CASSFGQGPGNTIYF. The rearrangement links TRBV5-4 to TRBJ1-3; tentatively, D is TRBD1 (6 bases). Deletions cut 2 bases from V and 2 bases from J, with 11 bases between. This CDR3 comprises 15 residues. Germline CDR1 reads SGHNT; CDR2 reads YYREEE (reference sequence).

This clone was seen once. The chain links TRBV19 to TRBJ2-3; 8 positions agree with TRBD2. Unmatched junction bases numbered 14, after V lost 0 bases and J lost 0 bases. This CDR3 comprises 20 residues. In germline, CDR1 is LNHDA, CDR2 SQIVND (reference sequence). CDR3 region: CASSIDLYPTSATSTDTQYF. Here the CDR3 DNA reads TGTGCCAGTAGTATAGATCTTTACCCGACTAGCGCGACTAGCACAGATACGCAGTATTTT.

The chain recombines TRBV6-1 with TRBJ2-7; 8 nucleotides align to TRBD1. This CDR3 comprises 13 residues. With 6 bases clipped from V and 5 bases from J, the junction kept 6 bases outside the gene matches. Germline loops: CDR1 MNHNS, CDR2 SASEGT. The DNA for the CDR3 is TGTGCCAGCAGAGGGGACAGGTTGCACGAGCAGTACTTC. The encoded protein is CASRGDRLHEQYF.

Points on this clone: A junction boundary mismatches the germline segment, possibly from a read error. The chain employs TRBV18 and TRBJ2-7; D possibly uses TRBD1 or TRBD2 (5 bases each). CDR1 and CDR2 from the germline V gene are KGHSH and LQKENI. The length of the CDR3 is 15 residues. This CDR3 is CASSVTRDGRYEQCF. The CDR3 coding sequence is TGTGCCAGCTCAGTTACTCGGGACGGCCGCTACGAGCAGTGCTTC.

As for this clone: At one boundary the junction diverges from the germline segment, which might be a read error. The V call is TRBV5-1, the J call TRBJ1-2; D is unclear. In germline, CDR1 is SGHRS, CDR2 YFSETQ. The CDR3 runs to 19 residues. The CDR3 DNA reads TGCGCCAGCAGCACCTTTCCGGTTTTGGCAAGTCCAGAATCCTATGGCTGCACCTTC. It codes for CASSTFPVLASPESYGCTF.

The chain couples TRBV19 to TRBJ1-2; D perhaps matches TRBD1 (6 bases). This CDR3 contains 15 residues. Trimming stripped 7 bases from V and 2 bases from J, with 17 bases between. Per the germline V gene, CDR1 is LNHDA and CDR2 is SQIVND (reference sequence). CDR3 residues: CASTYMGGGNYGYTF. The CDR3 DNA reads as TGTGCCAGTACCTATATGGGCGGGGGCAACTATGGCTACACCTTC.

The J gene is TRBJ1-1, the V gene TRBV7-8; TRBD1 aligns across 8 bases. Germline V gives CDR1 SGHVS, CDR2 FQNEAQ. V gave up 3 bases and J gave up 4 bases; unmatched junction bases: 1. This CDR3 is built from 13 residues. This chain's CDR3 is CASSLTGATEAFF. The CDR3 DNA sequence: TGTGCCAGCAGCTTGACAGGGGCCACTGAAGCTTTCTTT.